This TCR beta chain was observed in a study of T-cell memory formation after mild COVID-19. Study-wide results and caveats: There were some responding clones in pre-infection memory, which suggested that cross-reactive memory had joined. CD4/CD8 balance characterized clones contracting day 15 to 85, and CD4+ skew characterized later expanders. Clones which contracted sat mainly in CM and EM if CD4+, and in EMRA if CD8+.

The TCR alpha and TCR beta cDNA libraries, bearing sample barcodes and UMIs, were generated by 5'RACE using constant-segment primers. In TCRdb, the 5' RACE reads were re-called with MiXCR into one record per CDR3 protein. The table includes tens of thousands of distinct CDR3 sequences, 12% detected once. CDR1 is SQVTM, CDR2 ANQGSEA, per germline. The CDR3 loop spans 13 amino acids. Trimming took 4 bases from V and 9 from J, leaving 16 bases between them. The table lists this clonotype with many counts. Its specificity is unknown. The TCR sequence derives from a man aged 18 to 29 who had mild COVID-19 (a few samples of this study predate the infection). Cell type and time point are not known. The chain employs TRBV29-1 and TRBJ2-1; D is possibly TRBD2 (5 bases). The sample taken for sequencing was PBMCs or a T cell subset sorted from them (not recorded which). This CDR3 is CSVALGVEGEQFF. The DNA for the CDR3 is TGCAGCGTTGCTCTTGGGGTTGAGGGTGAGCAGTTCTTC.